This TCR beta chain stems from a study of blood T cell repertoires in COVID-19. Assay used: immunoSEQ multiplex PCR; TCRdb lists only in-frame clones, some missing. The table includes about 170,000 clones, around 79% detected once. Sample: PBMCs or T cells enriched from blood (not recorded which). The source of this sequence is a woman in her sixties or seventies in a cohort exposed to, infected with or recovered from COVID-19 (not recorded which).

CDR3 sequence: CASSEAGGAYEQYF. The CDR3 coding sequence is TGTGCCAGCAGTGAAGCGGGAGGGGCCTACGAGCAGTACTTC. This rearrangement joins TRBV6-1 to TRBJ2-7; TRBD2 aligns across 7 bases. The CDR3 extends over 14 amino acids. In germline, CDR1 is MNHNS, CDR2 SASEGT. V was clipped by 0 bases and J by 2 bases; unmatched bases: 1.